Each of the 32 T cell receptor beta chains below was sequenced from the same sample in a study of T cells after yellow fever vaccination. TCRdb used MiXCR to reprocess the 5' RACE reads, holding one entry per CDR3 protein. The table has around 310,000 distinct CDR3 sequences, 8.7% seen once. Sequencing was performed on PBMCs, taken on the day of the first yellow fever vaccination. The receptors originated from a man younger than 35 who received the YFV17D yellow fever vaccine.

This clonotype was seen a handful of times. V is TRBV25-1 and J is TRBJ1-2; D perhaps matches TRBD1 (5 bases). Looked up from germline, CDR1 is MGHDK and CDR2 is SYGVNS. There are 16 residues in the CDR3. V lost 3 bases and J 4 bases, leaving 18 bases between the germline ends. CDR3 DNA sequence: TGTGCCAGCAGTGAGGCGGGAACAGGATTACTCTATGGCTACACCTTC. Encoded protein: CASSEAGTGLLYGYTF.

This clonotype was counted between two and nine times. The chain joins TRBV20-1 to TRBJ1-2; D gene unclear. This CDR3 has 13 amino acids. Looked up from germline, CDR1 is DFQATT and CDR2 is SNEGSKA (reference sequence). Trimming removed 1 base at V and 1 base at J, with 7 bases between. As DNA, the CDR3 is TGCAGTGCTAGAGGGCCCAATAACTATGGCTACACCTTC. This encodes CSARGPNNYGYTF.

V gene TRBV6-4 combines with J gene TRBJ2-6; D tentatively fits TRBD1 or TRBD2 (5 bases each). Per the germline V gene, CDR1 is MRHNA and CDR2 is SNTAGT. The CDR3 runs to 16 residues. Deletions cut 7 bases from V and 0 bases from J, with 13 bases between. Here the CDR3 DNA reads TGTGCCAGCACAAGGACGGGACGCTCTGGGGCCAACGTCCTGACTTTC. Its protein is CASTRTGRSGANVLTF.

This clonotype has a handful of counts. CDR3 coding DNA: TGTGCCAGCAGTGAAGGGAAAGATACGCAGTATTTT. Protein product: CASSEGKDTQYF. The chain recombines TRBV2 with TRBJ2-3; D is uncertain. CDR3 size: 12 residues. Germline assignment: CDR1 SNHLY and CDR2 FYNNEI. V dropped 1 base and J dropped 5 bases, with 4 bases sitting between them.

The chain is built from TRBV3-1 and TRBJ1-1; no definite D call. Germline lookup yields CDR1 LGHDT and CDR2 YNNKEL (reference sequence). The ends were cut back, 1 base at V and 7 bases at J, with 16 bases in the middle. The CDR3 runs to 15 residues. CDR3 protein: CASSQARSFVNEAFF. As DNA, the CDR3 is TGTGCCAGCAGCCAAGCCCGGTCCTTCGTTAATGAAGCTTTCTTT.

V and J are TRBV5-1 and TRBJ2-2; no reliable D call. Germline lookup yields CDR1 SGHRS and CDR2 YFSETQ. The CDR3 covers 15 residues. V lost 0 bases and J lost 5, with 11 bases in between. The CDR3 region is CASSLGVIKTGELFF. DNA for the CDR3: TGCGCCAGCAGCTTGGGGGTGATTAAAACCGGGGAGCTGTTTTTT.

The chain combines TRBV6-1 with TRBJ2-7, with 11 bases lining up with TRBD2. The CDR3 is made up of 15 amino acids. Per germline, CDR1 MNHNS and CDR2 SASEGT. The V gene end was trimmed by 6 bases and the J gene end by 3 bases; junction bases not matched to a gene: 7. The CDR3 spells CASSPGTSGFYEQYF. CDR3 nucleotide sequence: TGTGCCAGCAGCCCCGGGACTAGCGGCTTCTACGAGCAGTACTTC.

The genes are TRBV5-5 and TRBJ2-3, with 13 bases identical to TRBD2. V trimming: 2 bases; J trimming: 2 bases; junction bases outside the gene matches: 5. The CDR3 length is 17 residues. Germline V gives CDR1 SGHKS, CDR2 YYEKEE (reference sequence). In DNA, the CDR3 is TGTGCCAGCAGCTTATCCGGGACTAGCGGGGTCACAGATACGCAGTATTTT. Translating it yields CASSLSGTSGVTDTQYF. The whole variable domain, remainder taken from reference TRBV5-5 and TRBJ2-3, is DAGVTQSPTHLIKTRGQQVTLRCSPISGHKSVSWYQQVLGQGPQFIFQYYEKEERGRGNFPDRFSARQFPNYSSELNVNALLLGDSALYLCASSLSGTSGVTDTQYFGPGTRLTVL.

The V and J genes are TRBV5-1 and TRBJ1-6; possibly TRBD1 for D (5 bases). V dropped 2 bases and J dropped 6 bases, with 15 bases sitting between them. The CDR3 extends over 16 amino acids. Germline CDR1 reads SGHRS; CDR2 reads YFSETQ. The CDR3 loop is CASSFALGLGNSPLHF. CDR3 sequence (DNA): TGCGCCAGCAGCTTTGCCCTGGGACTGGGTAATTCACCCCTCCACTTT.

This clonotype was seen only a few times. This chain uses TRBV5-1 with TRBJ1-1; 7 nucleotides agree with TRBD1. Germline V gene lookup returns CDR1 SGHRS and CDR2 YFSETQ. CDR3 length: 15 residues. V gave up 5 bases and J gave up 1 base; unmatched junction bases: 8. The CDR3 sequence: CASRGRGFQNTEAFF. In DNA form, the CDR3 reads TGCGCCAGCAGGGGCAGGGGGTTTCAGAACACTGAAGCTTTCTTT.

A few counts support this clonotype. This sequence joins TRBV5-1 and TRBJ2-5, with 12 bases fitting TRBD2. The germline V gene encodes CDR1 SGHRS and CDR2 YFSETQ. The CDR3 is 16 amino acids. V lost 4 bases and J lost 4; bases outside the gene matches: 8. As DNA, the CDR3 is TGCGCCAGCAGCCCCGACCGGACTAGCGGGGTAGAGACCCAGTACTTC. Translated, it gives CASSPDRTSGVETQYF.

CDR3 nucleotide sequence: TGTGCCAGCAGCTTAGTAGGGACAATGAATTCACCCCTCCACTTT. It is translated as CASSLVGTMNSPLHF. V usage is TRBV7-2 and J usage is TRBJ1-6; tentatively, D is TRBD1 (6 bases). Germline assignment: CDR1 SGHTA and CDR2 FQGNSA. This CDR3 spans 15 amino acids. The ends were cut back, 1 base at V and 7 bases at J, with 11 bases in the middle.

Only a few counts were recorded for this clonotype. The CDR3 coding sequence is TGCGCCAGCAGCCCCGGGCTCGGACAGGGTTGGGAGACCCAGTACTTC. Residues: CASSPGLGQGWETQYF. V is TRBV5-1 and J is TRBJ2-5; the match to TRBD1 covers 8 bases. The CDR3 sequence is 16 residues long. Germline V CDR1 and CDR2: SGHRS, YFSETQ. With V trimmed by 4 bases and J by 5 bases, 13 bases remained unmatched.

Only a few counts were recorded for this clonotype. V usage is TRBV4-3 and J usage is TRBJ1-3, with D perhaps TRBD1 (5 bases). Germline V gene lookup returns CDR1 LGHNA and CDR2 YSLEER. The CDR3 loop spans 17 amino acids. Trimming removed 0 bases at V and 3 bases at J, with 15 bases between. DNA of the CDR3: TGCGCCAGCAGCCAAGATTTTCGGGGCTACGGTGGAAACACCATATATTTT. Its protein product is CASSQDFRGYGGNTIYF.

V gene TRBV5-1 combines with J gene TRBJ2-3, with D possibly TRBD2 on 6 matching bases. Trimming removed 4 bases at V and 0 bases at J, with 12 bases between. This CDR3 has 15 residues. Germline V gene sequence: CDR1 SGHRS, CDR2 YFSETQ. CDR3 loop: CASSVTGTSTDTQYF. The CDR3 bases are TGCGCCAGCAGCGTAACCGGGACTAGCACAGATACGCAGTATTTT.

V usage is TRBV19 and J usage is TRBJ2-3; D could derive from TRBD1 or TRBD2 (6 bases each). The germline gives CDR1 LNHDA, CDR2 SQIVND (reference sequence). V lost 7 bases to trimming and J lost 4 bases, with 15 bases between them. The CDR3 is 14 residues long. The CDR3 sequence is CASTPSGAADTQYF. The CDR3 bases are TGTGCCAGTACCCCATCGGGGGCGGCAGATACGCAGTATTTT.

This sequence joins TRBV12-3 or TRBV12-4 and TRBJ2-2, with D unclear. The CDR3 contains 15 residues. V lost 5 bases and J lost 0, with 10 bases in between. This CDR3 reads CASSKKLANTGELFF. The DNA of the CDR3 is TGTGCCAGCAGTAAGAAGCTTGCGAACACCGGGGAGCTGTTTTTT.

The CDR3 here is CASSYGRSYTEAFF. The CDR3 DNA reads TGCGCCAGCTCTTATGGACGGAGCTACACTGAAGCTTTCTTT. This chain connects TRBV5-1 to TRBJ1-1; D uncertain. The CDR3 is 14 amino acids. Germline V gene lookup returns CDR1 SGHRS and CDR2 YFSETQ. Trimming pared 7 bases from V and 3 bases from J, leaving 16 bases between. The complete variable domain, with remaining parts taken from reference TRBV5-1 and TRBJ1-1, reads KAGVTQTPRYLIKTRGQQVTLSCSPISGHRSVSWYQQTPGQGLQFLFEYFSETQRNKGNFPGRFSGRQFSNSRSEMNVSTLELGDSALYLCASSYGRSYTEAFFGQGTRLTVV.

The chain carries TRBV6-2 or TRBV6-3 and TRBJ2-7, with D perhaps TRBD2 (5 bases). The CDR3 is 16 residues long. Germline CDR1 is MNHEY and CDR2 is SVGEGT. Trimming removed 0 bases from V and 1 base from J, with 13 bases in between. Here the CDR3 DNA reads TGTGCCAGCAGTTACTCCCCCCGGGATTATTCCTACGAGCAGTACGTC. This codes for CASSYSPRDYSYEQYV.

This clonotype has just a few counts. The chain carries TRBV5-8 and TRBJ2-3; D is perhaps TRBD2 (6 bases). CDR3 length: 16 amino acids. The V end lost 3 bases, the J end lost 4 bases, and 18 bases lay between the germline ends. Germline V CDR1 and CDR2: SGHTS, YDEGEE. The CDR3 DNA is TGTGCCAGCAGCTCTGGGAGTACTAGCACCGCAGATACGCAGTATTTT. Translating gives CASSSGSTSTADTQYF.

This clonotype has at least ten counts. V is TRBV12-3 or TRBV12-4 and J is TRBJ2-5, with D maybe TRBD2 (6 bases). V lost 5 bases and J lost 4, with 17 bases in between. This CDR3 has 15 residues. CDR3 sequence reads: CASSDIGGYSETQYF. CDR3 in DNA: TGTGCCAGCAGTGACATTGGGGGGTACTCAGAGACCCAGTACTTC.

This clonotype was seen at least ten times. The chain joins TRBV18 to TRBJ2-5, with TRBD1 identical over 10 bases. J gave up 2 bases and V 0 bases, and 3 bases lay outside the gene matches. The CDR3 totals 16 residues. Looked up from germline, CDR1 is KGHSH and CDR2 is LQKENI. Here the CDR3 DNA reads TGTGCCAGCTCACCACCTGGACAGGGGGTTCAAGAGACCCAGTACTTC. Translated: CASSPPGQGVQETQYF.

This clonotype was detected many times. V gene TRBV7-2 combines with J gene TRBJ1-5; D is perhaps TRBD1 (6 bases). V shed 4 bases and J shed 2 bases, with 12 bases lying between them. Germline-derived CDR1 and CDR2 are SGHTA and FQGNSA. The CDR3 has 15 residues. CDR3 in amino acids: CASSSSRGGNQPQHF. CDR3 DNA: TGTGCCAGCAGCTCCAGCAGGGGTGGCAATCAGCCCCAGCATTTT.

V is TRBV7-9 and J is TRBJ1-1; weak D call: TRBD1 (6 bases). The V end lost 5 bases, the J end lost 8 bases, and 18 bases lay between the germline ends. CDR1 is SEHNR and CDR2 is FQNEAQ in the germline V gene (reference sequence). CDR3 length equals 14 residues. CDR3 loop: CASSPKPNQGEAFF. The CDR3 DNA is TGTGCCAGCAGCCCTAAACCGAACCAGGGGGAAGCTTTCTTT.

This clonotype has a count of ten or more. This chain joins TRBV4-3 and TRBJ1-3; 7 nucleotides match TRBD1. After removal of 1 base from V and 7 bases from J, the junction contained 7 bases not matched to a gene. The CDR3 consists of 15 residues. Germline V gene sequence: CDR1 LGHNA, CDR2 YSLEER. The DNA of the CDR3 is TGCGCCAGCAGCCAAGGGATAGACAGGGCGAACACCATATATTTT. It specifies CASSQGIDRANTIYF.

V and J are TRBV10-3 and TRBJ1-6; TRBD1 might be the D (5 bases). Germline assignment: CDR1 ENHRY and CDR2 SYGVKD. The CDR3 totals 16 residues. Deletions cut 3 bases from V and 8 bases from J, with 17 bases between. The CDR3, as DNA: TGTGCCATCAGTGATTCGGCAGGGATGTCCGATTCACCCCTCCACTTT. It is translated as CAISDSAGMSDSPLHF.

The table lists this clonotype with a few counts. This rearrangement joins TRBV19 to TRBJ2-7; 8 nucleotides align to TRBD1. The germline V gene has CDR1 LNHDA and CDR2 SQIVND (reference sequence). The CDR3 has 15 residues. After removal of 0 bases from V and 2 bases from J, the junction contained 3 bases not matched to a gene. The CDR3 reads CASSIEGRGPYEQYF. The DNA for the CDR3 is TGTGCCAGTAGTATAGAAGGCAGGGGGCCCTACGAGCAGTACTTC.

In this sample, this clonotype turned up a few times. CDR3 loop: CASSQGGILSSYNSPLHF. As DNA, the CDR3 is TGCGCCAGCAGCCAAGGGGGGATCCTTAGCTCCTATAATTCACCCCTCCACTTT. The chain couples TRBV4-1 to TRBJ1-6; D might be TRBD1 (5 bases). The germline V gene encodes CDR1 MGHRA and CDR2 YSYEKL. The CDR3 consists of 18 residues. The V end was cut by 1 base, the J end by 0 bases, with 13 bases between.

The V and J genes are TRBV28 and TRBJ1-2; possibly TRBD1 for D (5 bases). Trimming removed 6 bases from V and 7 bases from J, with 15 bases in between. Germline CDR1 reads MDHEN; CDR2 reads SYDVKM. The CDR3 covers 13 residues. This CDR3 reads CASRAIRAGGYTF. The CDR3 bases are TGTGCCAGCAGAGCGATCAGGGCGGGTGGCTACACCTTC.

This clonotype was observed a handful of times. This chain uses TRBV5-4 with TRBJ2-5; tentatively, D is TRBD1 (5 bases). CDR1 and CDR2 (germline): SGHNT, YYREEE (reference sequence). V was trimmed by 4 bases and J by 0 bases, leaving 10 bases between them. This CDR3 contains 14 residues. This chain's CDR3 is CASSKGLDQETQYF. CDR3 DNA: TGTGCCAGCAGCAAGGGGCTAGACCAAGAGACCCAGTACTTC.

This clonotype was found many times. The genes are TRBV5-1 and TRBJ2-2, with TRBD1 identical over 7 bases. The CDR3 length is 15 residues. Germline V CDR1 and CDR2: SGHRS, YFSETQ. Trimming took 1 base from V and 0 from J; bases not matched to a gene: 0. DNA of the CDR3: TGCGCCAGCAGCTTGACAGGGGCGAACACCGGGGAGCTGTTTTTT. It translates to CASSLTGANTGELFF.

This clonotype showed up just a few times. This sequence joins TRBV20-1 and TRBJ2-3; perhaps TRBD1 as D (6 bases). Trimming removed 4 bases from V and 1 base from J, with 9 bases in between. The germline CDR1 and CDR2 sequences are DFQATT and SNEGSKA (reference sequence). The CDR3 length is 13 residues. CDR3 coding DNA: TGCAGTGCTATCGAGGGGGGCACAGATACGCAGTATTTT. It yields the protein CSAIEGGTDTQYF.